This T cell receptor beta chain was profiled in a study of blood T cells in healthy people across ages. There are 16 residues in the CDR3. After removal of 3 bases from V and 0 bases from J, the junction contained 8 bases not matched to a gene. CDR1 SGHDT and CDR2 YYEEEE come from the germline V gene. Next came a second PCR, run for about 7 to 12 cycles, which used a sample-barcoded 5' primer along with a J-beta primer mix. TCRdb re-derived calls from the 5' RACE reads in MiXCR, one entry per CDR3 protein. The sample carries approximately 350,000 distinct CDR3 sequences, approximately 52% recorded once.

V and J are TRBV5-6 and TRBJ2-5, with TRBD1 matching over 7 bases. Specimen: blood. This clonotype was obtained from a man aged 55 to 70 in good health. CDR3 DNA sequence: TGTGCCAGCAGCTCCGGGACAGTGACCTACCAAGAGACCCAGTACTTC. Translation: CASSSGTVTYQETQYF.